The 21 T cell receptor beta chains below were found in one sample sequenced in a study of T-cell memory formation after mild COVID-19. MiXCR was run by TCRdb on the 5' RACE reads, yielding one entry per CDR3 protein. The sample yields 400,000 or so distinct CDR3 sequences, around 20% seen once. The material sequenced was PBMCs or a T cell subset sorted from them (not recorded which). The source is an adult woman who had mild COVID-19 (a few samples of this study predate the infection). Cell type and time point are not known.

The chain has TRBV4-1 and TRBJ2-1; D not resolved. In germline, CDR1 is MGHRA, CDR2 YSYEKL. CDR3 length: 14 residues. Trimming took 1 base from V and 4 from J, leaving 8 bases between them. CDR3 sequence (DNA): TGCGCCAGCAGCCAAGGTCAGGAGTACAATGAGCAGTTCTTC. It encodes CASSQGQEYNEQFF.

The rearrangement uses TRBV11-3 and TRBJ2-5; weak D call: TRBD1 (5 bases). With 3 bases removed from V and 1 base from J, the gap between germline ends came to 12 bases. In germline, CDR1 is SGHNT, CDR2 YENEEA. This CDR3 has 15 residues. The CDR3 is CASSLGRESQETQYF. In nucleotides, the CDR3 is TGTGCCAGCAGCTTGGGCAGGGAAAGCCAAGAGACCCAGTACTTC.

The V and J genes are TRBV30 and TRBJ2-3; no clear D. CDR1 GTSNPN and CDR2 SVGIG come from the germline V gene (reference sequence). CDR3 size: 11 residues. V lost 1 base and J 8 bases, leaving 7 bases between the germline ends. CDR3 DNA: TGTGCCTGGAGTGCGCCACCTACGCAGTATTTT. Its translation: CAWSAPPTQYF. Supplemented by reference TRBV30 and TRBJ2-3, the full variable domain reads SQTIHQWPATLVQPVGSPLSLECTVEGTSNPNLYWYRQAAGRGLQLLFYSVGIGQISSEVPQNLSASRPQDRQFILSSKKLLLSDSGFYLCAWSAPPTQYFGPGTRLTVL.

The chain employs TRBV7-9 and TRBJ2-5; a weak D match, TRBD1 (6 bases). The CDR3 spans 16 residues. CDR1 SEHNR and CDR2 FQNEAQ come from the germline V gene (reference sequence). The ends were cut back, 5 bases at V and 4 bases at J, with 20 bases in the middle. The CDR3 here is CASSGHRARESETQYF. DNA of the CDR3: TGTGCCAGCAGCGGGCACAGGGCAAGGGAGTCAGAGACCCAGTACTTC.

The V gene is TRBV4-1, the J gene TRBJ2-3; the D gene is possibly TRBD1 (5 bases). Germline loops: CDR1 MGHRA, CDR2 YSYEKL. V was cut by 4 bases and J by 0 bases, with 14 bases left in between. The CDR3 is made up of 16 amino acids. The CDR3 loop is CASSPTGKGSTDTQYF. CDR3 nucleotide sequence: TGCGCCAGCAGCCCAACAGGCAAGGGGAGCACAGATACGCAGTATTTT.

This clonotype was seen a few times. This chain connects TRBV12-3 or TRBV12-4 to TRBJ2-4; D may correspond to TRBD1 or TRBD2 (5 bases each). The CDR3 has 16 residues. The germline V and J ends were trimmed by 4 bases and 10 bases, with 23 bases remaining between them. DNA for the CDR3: TGTGCCAGCAGTTCTGGACTGGGGCTAGTTCTTGAAATTCAGTACTTC. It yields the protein CASSSGLGLVLEIQYF.

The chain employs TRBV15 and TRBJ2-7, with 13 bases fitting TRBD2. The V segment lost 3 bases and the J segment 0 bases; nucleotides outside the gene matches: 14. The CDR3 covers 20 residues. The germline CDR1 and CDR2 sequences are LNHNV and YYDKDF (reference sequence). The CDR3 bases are TGTGCCACCAGCAGTGGACCTCCGGGACTAGCGGGGACGCACTCCTACGAGCAGTACTTC. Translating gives CATSSGPPGLAGTHSYEQYF.

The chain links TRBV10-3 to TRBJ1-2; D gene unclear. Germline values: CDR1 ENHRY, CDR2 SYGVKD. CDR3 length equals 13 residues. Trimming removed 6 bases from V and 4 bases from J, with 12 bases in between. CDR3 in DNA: TGTGCCATCAGGGATGACTCCGGCTATGGCTACACCTTC. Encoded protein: CAIRDDSGYGYTF.

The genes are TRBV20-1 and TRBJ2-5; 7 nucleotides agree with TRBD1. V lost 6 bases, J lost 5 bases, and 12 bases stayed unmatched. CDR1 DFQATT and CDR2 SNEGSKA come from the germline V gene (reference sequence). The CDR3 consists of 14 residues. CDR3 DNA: TGCAGTGCGGACCCTCGACAGGGAAGGGAGACCCAGTACTTC. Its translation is CSADPRQGRETQYF.

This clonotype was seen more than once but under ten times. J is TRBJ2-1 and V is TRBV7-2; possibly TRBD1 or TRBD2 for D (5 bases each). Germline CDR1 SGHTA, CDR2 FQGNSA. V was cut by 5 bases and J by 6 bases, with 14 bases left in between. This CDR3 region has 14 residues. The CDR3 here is CASSPWGNSNEQFF. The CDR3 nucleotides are TGTGCCAGCAGCCCTTGGGGGAATAGCAATGAGCAGTTCTTC.

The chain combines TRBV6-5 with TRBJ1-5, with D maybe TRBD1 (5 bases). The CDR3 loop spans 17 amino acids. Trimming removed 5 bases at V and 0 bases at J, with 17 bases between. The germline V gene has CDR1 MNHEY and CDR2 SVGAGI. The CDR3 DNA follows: TGTGCCAGCAGTGGAACCGGGGCCGCTTATAGCAATCAGCCCCAGCATTTT. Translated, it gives CASSGTGAAYSNQPQHF.

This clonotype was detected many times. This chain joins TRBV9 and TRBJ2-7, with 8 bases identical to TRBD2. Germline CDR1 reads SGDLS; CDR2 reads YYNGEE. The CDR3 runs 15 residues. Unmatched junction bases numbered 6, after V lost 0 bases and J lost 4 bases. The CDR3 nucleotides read TGTGCCAGCAGCGTAGGAATTAGCGGGAATTACGAGCAGTACTTC. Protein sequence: CASSVGISGNYEQYF.

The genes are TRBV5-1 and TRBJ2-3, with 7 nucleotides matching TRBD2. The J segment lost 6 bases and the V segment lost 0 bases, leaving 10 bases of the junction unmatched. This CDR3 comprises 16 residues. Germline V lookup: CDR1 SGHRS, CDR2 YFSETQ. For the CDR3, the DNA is TGCGCCAGCAGCTTGGCCTCATCGGGAGGCGGGGATACGCAGTATTTT. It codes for CASSLASSGGGDTQYF.

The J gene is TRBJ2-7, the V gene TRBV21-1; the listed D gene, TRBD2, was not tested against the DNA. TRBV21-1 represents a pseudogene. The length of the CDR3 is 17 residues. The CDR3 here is CATIMSSGSFGSYEQYF. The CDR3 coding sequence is TGTGCCACCATTATGTCTAGCGGGAGTTTTGGTTCCTACGAGCAGTACTTC.

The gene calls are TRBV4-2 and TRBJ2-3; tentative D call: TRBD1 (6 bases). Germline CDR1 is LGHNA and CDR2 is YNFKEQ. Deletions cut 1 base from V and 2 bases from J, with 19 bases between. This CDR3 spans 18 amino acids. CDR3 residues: CASSQALAGGLFTDTQYF. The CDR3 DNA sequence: TGTGCCAGCAGCCAAGCGCTGGCTGGGGGCCTTTTCACAGATACGCAGTATTTT.

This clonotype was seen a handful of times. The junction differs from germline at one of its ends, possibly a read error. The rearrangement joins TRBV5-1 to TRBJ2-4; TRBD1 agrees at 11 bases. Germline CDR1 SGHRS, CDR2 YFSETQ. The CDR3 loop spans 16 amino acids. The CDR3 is CASRDGQGAAKDIQYF. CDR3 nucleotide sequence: TGCGCCAGCAGGGACGGACAGGGGGCGGCCAAAGACATTCAGTACTTC.

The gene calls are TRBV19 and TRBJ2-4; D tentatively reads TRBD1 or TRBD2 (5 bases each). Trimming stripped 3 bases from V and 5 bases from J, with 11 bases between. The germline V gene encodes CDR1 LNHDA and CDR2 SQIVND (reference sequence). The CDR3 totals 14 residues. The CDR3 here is CASSMWGPENIQYF. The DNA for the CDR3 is TGTGCCAGTAGTATGTGGGGACCAGAAAACATTCAGTACTTC.

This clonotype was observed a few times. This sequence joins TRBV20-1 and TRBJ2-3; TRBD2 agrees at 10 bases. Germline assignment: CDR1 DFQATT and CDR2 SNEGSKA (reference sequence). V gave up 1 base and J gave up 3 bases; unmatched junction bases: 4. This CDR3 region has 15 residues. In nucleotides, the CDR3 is TGCAGTGCTAGAGGAAGTAGCGGGAGGACAGATACGCAGTATTTT. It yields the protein CSARGSSGRTDTQYF.

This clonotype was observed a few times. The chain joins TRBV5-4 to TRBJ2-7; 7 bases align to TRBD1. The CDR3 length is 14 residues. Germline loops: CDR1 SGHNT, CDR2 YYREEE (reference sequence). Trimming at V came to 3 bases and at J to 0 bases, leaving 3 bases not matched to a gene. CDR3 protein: CASSSWTGSYEQYF. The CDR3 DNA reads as TGTGCCAGCAGCTCCTGGACAGGCTCCTACGAGCAGTACTTC.

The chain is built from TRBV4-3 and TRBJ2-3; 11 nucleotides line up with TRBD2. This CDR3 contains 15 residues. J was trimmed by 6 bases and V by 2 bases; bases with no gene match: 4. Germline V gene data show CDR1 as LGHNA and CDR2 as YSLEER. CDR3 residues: CASSQLLAGVDTQYF. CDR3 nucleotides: TGCGCCAGCAGCCAACTACTAGCGGGAGTCGATACGCAGTATTTT.

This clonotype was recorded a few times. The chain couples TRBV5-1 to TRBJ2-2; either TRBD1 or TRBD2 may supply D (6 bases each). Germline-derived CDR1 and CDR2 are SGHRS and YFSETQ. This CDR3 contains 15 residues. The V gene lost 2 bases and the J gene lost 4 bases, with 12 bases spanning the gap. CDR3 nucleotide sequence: TGCGCCAGCAGCTTAGCCGAGGGGGGCACCGGGGAGCTGTTTTTT. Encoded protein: CASSLAEGGTGELFF.